This T cell receptor beta chain was recovered during a study of CD8+ T cells in alopecia areata. Whole-study context: Grafted skin came from C3H/HeJ donors with spontaneous alopecia (roughly 6-12 months old) and was placed on approximately 7-11-week-old female C3H/HeJ mice.

To note about this clone: The gene names here belong to mouse. The read gets to within 4 residues of the CDR3 end, and the germline J gene fills in the rest.

Extracted RNA was reverse transcribed into cDNA, the sequencing template. Assay: immunoSEQ multiplex PCR; the TCRdb copy retains only in-frame clones and omits some. The record shows around 100,000 clones for this sample, with no singletons present. Germline V gene sequence: CDR1 NNHNN, CDR2 SYGAGS (reference sequence). With 2 bases clipped from V and 0 bases from J, the junction kept 11 bases outside the gene matches. The CDR3 contains 17 residues. The source of this sequence is a C3H/HeJ mouse with alopecia areata. Mouse MHC haplotype: H2-k. Sequencing was done on a sample of lesional skin. The chain recombines TRBV13-2 with TRBJ2-7; 7 positions match TRBD2. The CDR3 loop is CASGDGWGSPFSYEQYF. CDR3 DNA (partial): TGTGCCAGCGGTGACGGCTGGGGGTCCCCCTTCTCCTAT.